This TCR beta chain was identified during a study of T cell repertoires in cytomegalovirus infection. Overall study context: CMV infection together with matching HLA type was indicated by public TCR beta signatures. Findings and limits, study-wide: The ex vivo response was dominated by HLA-C-restricted CMV-specific TCR beta clonotypes.

From the reads, TCRdb called clonotypes with MiXCR, one entry per CDR3 protein. The profile shows about 490,000 distinct CDR3 sequences, roughly 29% of them singletons. This clonotype was picked up a small number of times. Its antigen is unidentified. The receptor was isolated from a human donor in good health (CMV status not recorded). Some clones in this sample may be carry-over from other donors' samples. The sample comprised PBMCs.

The CDR3 sequence: CASRDQGPLGGYTF. The CDR3 nucleotides are TGTGCCAGCAGAGACCAGGGACCCCTGGGTGGCTACACCTTC. The V and J genes are TRBV7-2 and TRBJ1-2, with D perhaps TRBD1 (5 bases). V lost 6 bases and J lost 7, with 18 bases in between. CDR1 and CDR2 from the germline V gene are SGHTA and FQGNSA. This CDR3 has 14 amino acids.